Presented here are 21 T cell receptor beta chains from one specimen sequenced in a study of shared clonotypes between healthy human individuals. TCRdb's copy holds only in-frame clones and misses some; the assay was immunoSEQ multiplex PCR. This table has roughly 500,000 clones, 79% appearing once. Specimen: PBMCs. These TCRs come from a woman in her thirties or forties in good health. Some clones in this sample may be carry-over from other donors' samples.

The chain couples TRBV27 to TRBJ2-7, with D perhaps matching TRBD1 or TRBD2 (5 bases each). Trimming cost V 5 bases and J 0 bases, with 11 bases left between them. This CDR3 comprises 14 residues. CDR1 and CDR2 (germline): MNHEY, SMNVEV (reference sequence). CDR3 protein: CASSPGDVSYEQYF. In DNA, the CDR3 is TGTGCCAGCAGTCCCGGGGACGTCTCCTACGAGCAGTACTTC.

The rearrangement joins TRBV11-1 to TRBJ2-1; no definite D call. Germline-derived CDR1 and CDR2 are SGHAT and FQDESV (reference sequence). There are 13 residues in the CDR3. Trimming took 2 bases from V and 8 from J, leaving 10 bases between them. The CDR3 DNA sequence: TGTGCCAGCAGCTTATTTCCCGGCGATGAGCAGTTCTTC. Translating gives CASSLFPGDEQFF.

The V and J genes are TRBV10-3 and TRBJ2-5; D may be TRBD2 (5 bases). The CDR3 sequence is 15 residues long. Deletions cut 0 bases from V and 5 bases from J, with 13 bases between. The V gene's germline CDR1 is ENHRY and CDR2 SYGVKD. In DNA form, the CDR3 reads TGTGCCATCAGTGAGTCGAGCGGTACCGGGGAGACCCAGTACTTC. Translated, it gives CAISESSGTGETQYF.

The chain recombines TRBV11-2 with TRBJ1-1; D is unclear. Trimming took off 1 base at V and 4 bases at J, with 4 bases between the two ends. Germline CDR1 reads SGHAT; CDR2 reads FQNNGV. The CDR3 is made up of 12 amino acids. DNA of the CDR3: TGTGCCAGCAGCTTAGGTATCACTGAAGCTTTCTTT. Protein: CASSLGITEAFF.

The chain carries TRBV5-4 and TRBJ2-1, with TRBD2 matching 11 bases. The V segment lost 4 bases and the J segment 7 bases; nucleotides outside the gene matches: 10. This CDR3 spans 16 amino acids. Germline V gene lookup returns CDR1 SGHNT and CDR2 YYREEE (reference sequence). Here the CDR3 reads CASSGLAGGPVNEQFF. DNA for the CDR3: TGTGCCAGCAGCGGGTTAGCGGGAGGGCCGGTGAATGAGCAGTTCTTC. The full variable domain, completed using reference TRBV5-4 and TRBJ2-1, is ETGVTQSPTHLIKTRGQQVTLRCSSQSGHNTVSWYQQALGQGPQFIFQYYREEENGRGNFPPRFSGLQFPNYSSELNVNALELDDSALYLCASSGLAGGPVNEQFFGPGTRLTVL.

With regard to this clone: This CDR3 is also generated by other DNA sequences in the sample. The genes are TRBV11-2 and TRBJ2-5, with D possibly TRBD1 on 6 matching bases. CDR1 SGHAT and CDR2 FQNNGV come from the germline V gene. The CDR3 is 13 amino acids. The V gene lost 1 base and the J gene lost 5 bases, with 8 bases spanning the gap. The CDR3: CASSLAGAETQYF. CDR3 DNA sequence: TGTGCCAGCAGCTTAGCAGGGGCTGAGACCCAGTACTTC.

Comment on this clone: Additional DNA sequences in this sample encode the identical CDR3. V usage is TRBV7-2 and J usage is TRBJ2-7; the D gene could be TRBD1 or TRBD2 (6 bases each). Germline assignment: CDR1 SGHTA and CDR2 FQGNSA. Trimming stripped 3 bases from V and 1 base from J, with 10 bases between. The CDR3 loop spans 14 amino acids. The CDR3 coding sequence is TGTGCCAGCAGCTTTGGAGGGGGATCCTACGAGCAGTACTTC. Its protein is CASSFGGGSYEQYF.

Here the CDR3 reads CASSLDGRTDEQFF. The CDR3 nucleotides read TGTGCCAGCAGCTTAGATGGCCGCACCGATGAGCAGTTCTTC. The V and J genes are TRBV7-9 and TRBJ2-1, with no clear D. The CDR3 is 14 amino acids. Per the germline V gene, CDR1 is SEHNR and CDR2 is FQNEAQ (reference sequence). V lost 1 base, J lost 8 bases, and 12 bases lay in between.

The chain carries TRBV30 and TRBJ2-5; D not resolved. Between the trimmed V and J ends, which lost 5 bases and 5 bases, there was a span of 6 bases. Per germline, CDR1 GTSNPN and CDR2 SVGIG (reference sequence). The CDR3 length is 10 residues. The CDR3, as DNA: TGTGCCTGGGCCCGGGAGACCCAGTACTTC. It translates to CAWARETQYF.

As DNA, the CDR3 is TGTGCCAGCAGCGTAGCGCCCAGCGGGACGAACACCGGGGAGCTGTTTTTT. Translation gives CASSVAPSGTNTGELFF. The chain has TRBV9 and TRBJ2-2, with 7 bases matching TRBD2. CDR3 size: 17 residues. Looked up from germline, CDR1 is SGDLS and CDR2 is YYNGEE. The junction had 5 bases not matched to a gene; V was cut back by 0 bases and J by 0 bases. The variable domain in full, with the rest retrieved from reference TRBV9 and TRBJ2-2, is DSGVTQTPKHLITATGQRVTLRCSPRSGDLSVYWYQQSLDQGLQFLIQYYNGEERAKGNILERFSAQQFPDLHSELNLSSLELGDSALYFCASSVAPSGTNTGELFFGEGSRLTVL.

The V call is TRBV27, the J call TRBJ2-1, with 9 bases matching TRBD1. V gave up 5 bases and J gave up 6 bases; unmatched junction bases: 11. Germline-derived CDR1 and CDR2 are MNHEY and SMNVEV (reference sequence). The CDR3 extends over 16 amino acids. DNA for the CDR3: TGTGCCAGCAGTCCCACTTCCGGGACAGGGTTCAATGAGCAGTTCTTC. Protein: CASSPTSGTGFNEQFF.

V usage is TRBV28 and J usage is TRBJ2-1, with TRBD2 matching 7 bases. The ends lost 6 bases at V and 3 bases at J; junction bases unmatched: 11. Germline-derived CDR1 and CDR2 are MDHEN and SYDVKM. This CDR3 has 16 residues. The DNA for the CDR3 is TGTGCCAGCAGCCGCCCGACTAGCTTCATCTACAATGAGCAGTTCTTC. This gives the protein CASSRPTSFIYNEQFF.

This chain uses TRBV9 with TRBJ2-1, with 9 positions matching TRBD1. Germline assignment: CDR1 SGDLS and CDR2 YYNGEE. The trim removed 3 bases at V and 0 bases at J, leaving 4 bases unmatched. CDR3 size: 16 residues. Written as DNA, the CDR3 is TGTGCCAGCAGCGCATCGGGACAGGGCTCCTACAATGAGCAGTTCTTC. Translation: CASSASGQGSYNEQFF. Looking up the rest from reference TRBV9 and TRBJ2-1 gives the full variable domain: DSGVTQTPKHLITATGQRVTLRCSPRSGDLSVYWYQQSLDQGLQFLIQYYNGEERAKGNILERFSAQQFPDLHSELNLSSLELGDSALYFCASSASGQGSYNEQFFGPGTRLTVL.

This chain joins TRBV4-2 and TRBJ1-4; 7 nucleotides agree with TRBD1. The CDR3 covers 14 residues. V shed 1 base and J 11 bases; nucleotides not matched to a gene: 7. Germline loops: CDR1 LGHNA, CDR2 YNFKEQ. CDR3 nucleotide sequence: TGTGCCAGCAGCCAAGTAGACAGGGTGGAGAAACTGTTTTTT. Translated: CASSQVDRVEKLFF.

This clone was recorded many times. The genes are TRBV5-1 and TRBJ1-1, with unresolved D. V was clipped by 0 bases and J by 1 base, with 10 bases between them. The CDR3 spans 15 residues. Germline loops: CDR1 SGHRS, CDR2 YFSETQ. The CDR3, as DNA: TGCGCCAGCAGCTTGGGGCACCCTGGGAACACTGAAGCTTTCTTT. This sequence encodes CASSLGHPGNTEAFF.

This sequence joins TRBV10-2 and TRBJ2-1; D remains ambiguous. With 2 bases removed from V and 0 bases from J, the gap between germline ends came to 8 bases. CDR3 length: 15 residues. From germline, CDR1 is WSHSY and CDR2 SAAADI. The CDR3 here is CASSEGATSYNEQFF. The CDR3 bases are TGCGCCAGCAGTGAGGGCGCAACCTCCTACAATGAGCAGTTCTTC.

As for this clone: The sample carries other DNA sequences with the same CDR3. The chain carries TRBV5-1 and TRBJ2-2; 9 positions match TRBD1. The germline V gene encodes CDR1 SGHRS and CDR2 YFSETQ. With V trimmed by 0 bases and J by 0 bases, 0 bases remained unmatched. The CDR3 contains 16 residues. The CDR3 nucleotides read TGCGCCAGCAGCTTGGGGGACAGGGCGAACACCGGGGAGCTGTTTTTT. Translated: CASSLGDRANTGELFF.

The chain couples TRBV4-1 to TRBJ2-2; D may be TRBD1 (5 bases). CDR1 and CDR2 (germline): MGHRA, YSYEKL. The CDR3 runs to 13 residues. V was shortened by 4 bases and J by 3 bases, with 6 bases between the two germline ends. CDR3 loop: CASSPGYTGELFF. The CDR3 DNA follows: TGCGCCAGCAGCCCAGGGTACACCGGGGAGCTGTTTTTT.

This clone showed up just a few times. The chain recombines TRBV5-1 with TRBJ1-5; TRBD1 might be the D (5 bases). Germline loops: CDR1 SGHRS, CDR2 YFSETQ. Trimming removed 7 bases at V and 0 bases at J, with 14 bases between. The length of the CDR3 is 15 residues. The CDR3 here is CASSPEGFSNQPQHF. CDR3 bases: TGCGCCAGCTCTCCCGAGGGGTTTAGCAATCAGCCCCAGCATTTT.

The CDR3 sequence is CASSPRRVADTQYF. CDR3 bases: TGTGCCAGCAGCCCCCGCAGGGTGGCAGATACGCAGTATTTT. The chain couples TRBV7-2 to TRBJ2-3; a weak D match, TRBD1 (5 bases). Trimming took off 5 bases at V and 4 bases at J, with 13 bases between the two ends. This CDR3 has 14 residues. In germline, CDR1 is SGHTA, CDR2 FQGNSA.

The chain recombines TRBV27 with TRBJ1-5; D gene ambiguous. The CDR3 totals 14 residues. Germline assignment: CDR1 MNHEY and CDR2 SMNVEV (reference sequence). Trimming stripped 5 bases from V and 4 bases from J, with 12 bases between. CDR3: CASSPSESNQPQHF. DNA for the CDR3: TGTGCCAGCAGTCCTTCAGAAAGTAATCAGCCCCAGCATTTT.